The present T cell receptor beta chain was sequenced within a study of beta chain features in type 1 diabetes. There are a few counts of this clone. Its target is not known. No DNA is shown, since the ends of the CDR3 on it are uncertain; the CDR3 is the one TCRdb lists. The germline CDR1 and CDR2 sequences are LNHDA and SQIVND (reference sequence). The CDR3 is made up of 13 amino acids, end residues included. Study-wide results and limits: In all four CD4+ subsets, TCRB CDR3 length was significantly, moderately reduced in type 1 diabetes.

Every bit of the isolated RNA underwent reverse transcription, so sequencing read expressed TCRB transcripts. Sequenced by immunoSEQ multiplex PCR; TCRdb stores in-frame clones only, minus some. Here the sample spans 250,000 or so clones, 68% being singletons. The chain links TRBV19 to TRBJ1-5. This clonotype was sampled from a man aged 25-45 years in good health. Specimen: naive CD4+ T cells from blood. The CDR3 loop is CASSTSGKQPQHF.